This T cell receptor beta chain was observed in a study of long-term antiretroviral therapy in people with HIV. Study-wide results and limits: Repertoires looked antigen-experienced, with only a slight naive shift after ART. Repertoire dominance by clones expanded before ART was seen at all time points. Investigators report no available data on ART adherence, viral resistance or therapy changes.

In germline, CDR1 is SEHNR, CDR2 FQNEAQ (reference sequence). The V end was cut by 1 base, the J end by 2 bases, with 5 bases between. This CDR3 has 14 amino acids. Version v3.0 of the immunoSEQ assay ran at survey level. A target of 40,000-50,000 T-cell genomes per sample was set for sequencing. Clones were sequenced by immunoSEQ multiplex PCR, and TCRdb holds only the in-frame ones, with some missing. The data contain roughly 16,000 clones, 80% to 90% of them singletons. Worth noting for this clone: What it binds is unknown.

The sequenced sample was unsorted PBMCs, obtained 0.5 years after starting antiretroviral therapy. The chain employs TRBV7-9 and TRBJ1-4; D is unclear. This TCR was sampled from a woman in her thirties or forties with HIV. Here the CDR3 DNA reads TGTGCCAGCAGCTTAGATTGGACTAATGAAAAACTGTTTTTT. It is translated as CASSLDWTNEKLFF.